This T cell receptor (beta chain) emerged from a study of cytomegalovirus exposure and HLA in healthy donors. PCR was performed using 60 Vbeta and 13 Jbeta primers. Clones were sequenced by immunoSEQ multiplex PCR, and TCRdb holds only the in-frame ones, with some missing. The table records fewer than 150,000 clones, around 80% of them present only once. As for this clone: Its antigen is unidentified.

General observations from the study: Earlier analysis found most TCR beta V segments productive about 87% or about 30% of the time. The study labeled more than 150 TCR beta chains cytomegalovirus-associated. The later analysis indicated that the majority of CMV-associated TCR beta chains appeared HLA-restricted.

V dropped 2 bases and J dropped 4; count of bases not matched to a gene: 8. The CDR3 runs to 14 residues. CDR1 and CDR2 from the germline V gene are GTSNPN and SVGIG (reference sequence). Material for sequencing was PBMCs. This receptor was taken from a middle-aged man in good health and CMV-seropositive. This chain uses TRBV30 with TRBJ2-7, with 7 positions matching TRBD1. CDR3 nucleotides: TGTGCCTGGAGTTTACAGGGGCTCCCTTACGAGCAGTACTTC. Protein product: CAWSLQGLPYEQYF. Full variable domain (missing parts from reference TRBV30 and TRBJ2-7): SQTIHQWPATLVQPVGSPLSLECTVEGTSNPNLYWYRQAAGRGLQLLFYSVGIGQISSEVPQNLSASRPQDRQFILSSKKLLLSDSGFYLCAWSLQGLPYEQYFGPGTRLTVT.